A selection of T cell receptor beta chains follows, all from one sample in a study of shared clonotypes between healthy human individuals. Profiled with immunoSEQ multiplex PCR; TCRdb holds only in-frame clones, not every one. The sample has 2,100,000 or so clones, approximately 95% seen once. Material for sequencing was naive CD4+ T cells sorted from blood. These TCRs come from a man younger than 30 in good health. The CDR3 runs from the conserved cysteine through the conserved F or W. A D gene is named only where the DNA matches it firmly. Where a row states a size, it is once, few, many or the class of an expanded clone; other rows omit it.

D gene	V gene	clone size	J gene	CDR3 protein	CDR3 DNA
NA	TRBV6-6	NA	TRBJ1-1	CASSSQTGNTEAFF	TGTGCCAGCAGTTCGCAGACAGGGAACACTGAAGCTTTCTTT
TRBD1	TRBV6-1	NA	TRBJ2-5	CASSEEGAETQYF	TGTGCCAGCAGTGAAGAGGGGGCCGAGACCCAGTACTTC
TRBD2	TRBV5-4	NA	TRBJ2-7	CASSFGGRAKDEQYF	TGTGCCAGCAGCTTTGGCGGGAGGGCCAAGGACGAGCAGTACTTC
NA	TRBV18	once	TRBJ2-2	CASSRGGTNTGELFF	TGTGCCAGCTCCCGAGGGGGAACGAACACCGGGGAGCTGTTTTTT
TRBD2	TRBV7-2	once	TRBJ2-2	CASSLTAGVGGELFF	TGTGCCAGCAGCTTAACGGCGGGGGTTGGCGGGGAGCTGTTTTTT
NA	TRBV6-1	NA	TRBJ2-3	CASSGLGTDTQYF	TGTGCCAGCTCAGGTTTGGGCACAGATACGCAGTATTTT
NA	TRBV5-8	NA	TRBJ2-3	CASSFTLNTQYF	TGTGCCAGCAGCTTCACTCTTAATACGCAGTATTTT
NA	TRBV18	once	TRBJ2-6	CASSSAAGLSSGANVLTF	TGTGCCAGCTCATCAGCTGCTGGGCTGAGCTCTGGGGCCAACGTCCTGACTTTC
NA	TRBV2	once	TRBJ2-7	CASTLSRGAYEQYF	TGTGCCAGCACCCTAAGTCGCGGAGCCTACGAGCAGTACTTC
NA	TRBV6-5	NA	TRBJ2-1	CASSYSGGPYNEQFF	TGTGCCAGCAGTTACTCGGGCGGGCCCTACAATGAGCAGTTCTTC
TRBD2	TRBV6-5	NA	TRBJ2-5	CASSYSTVWGEGTQYF	TGTGCCAGCAGTTACTCGACAGTATGGGGGGAGGGGACCCAGTACTTC
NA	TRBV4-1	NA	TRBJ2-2	CASSPRAERNTGELFF	TGCGCCAGCAGCCCACGGGCCGAGCGGAACACCGGGGAGCTGTTTTTT
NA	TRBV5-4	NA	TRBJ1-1	CASSLVDTQREAFF	TGTGCCAGCAGCTTGGTGGACACACAAAGGGAAGCTTTCTTT
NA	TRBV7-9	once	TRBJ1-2	CASSLAQDFYGYTF	TGTGCCAGCAGCTTAGCTCAGGATTTCTATGGCTACACCTTC
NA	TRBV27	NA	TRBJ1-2	CASRRTGGGGYTF	TGTGCCAGCAGGCGGACGGGTGGGGGTGGCTACACCTTC
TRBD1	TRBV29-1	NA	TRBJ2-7	CSVRTGGTYEQYF	TGCAGCGTTAGGACAGGGGGAACCTACGAGCAGTACTTC
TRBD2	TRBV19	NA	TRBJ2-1	CASSSIGLGSYNEQFF	TGTGCCAGTAGTTCCATCGGACTAGGTTCCTACAATGAGCAGTTCTTC
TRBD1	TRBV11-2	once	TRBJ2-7	CASSLEWAGGAEQYF	TGTGCCAGCAGCTTAGAATGGGCAGGGGGCGCCGAGCAGTACTTC
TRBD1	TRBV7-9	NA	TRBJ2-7	CASSSIRGGLDEQYF	TGTGCCAGCAGCTCCATTCGAGGGGGCCTAGACGAGCAGTACTTC
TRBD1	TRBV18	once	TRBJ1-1	CASSPSYPGGEGTEAFF	TGTGCCAGCTCACCGAGTTATCCAGGGGGCGAGGGAACTGAAGCTTTCTTT
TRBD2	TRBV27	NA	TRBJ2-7	CASSGGRSSYEQYF	TGTGCCAGTTCGGGAGGGAGGAGCTCCTACGAGCAGTACTTC
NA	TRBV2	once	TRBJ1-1	CASSERVSNTEAFF	TGTGCCAGCAGTGAAAGGGTTTCGAACACTGAAGCTTTCTTT
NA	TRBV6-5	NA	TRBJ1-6	CASSYSRQKYNSPLHF	TGTGCCAGCAGTTACTCCAGACAGAAATATAATTCACCCCTCCACTTT
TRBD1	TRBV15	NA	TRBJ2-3	CATSRPGQGADTQYF	TGTGCCACCAGCAGACCGGGACAGGGGGCAGATACGCAGTATTTT
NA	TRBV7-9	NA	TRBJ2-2	CASSLRSYTGELFF	TGTGCCAGCAGCCTGAGAAGTTACACCGGGGAGCTGTTTTTT
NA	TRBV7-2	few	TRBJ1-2	CASTAGTGGYGYTF	TGTGCCAGCACCGCGGGAACAGGAGGGTATGGCTACACCTTC
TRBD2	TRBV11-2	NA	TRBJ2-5	CASSFASGQETQYF	TGTGCCAGCAGCTTCGCTAGCGGCCAAGAGACCCAGTACTTC
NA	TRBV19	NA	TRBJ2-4	CASIDSSKAKNIQYF	TGTGCCAGTATTGACTCTTCCAAAGCCAAAAACATTCAGTACTTC
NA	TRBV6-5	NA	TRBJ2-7	CASSYGYSSYEQYF	TGTGCCAGCAGTTACGGTTACTCCTCCTACGAGCAGTACTTC
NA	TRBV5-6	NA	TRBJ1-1	CASSFRNTEAFF	TGTGCCAGCAGCTTTAGGAACACTGAAGCTTTCTTT
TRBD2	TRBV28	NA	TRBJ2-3	CASSLGLAGKADTQYF	TGTGCCAGCAGTTTGGGGTTAGCGGGGAAGGCAGATACGCAGTATTTT
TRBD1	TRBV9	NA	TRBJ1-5	CASRGQGVNQPQHF	TGTGCCAGCAGAGGGCAGGGGGTCAATCAGCCCCAGCATTTT
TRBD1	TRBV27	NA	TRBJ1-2	CASRGTAGGYTF	TGTGCCAGCCGAGGGACAGCGGGAGGCTACACCTTC
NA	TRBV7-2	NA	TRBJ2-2	CASSSATRGIGELFF	TGTGCCAGCAGTTCAGCGACCCGAGGGATCGGGGAGCTGTTTTTT
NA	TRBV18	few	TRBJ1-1	CASSPRGFNTEAFF	TGTGCCAGCTCACCACGTGGGTTTAACACTGAAGCTTTCTTT
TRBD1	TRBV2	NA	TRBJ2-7	CASSGGTGDGVYEQYF	TGTGCCAGCAGTGGCGGGACAGGGGACGGAGTTTACGAGCAGTACTTC
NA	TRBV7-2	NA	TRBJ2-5	CASSRRAAGNQETQYF	TGTGCCAGCAGCCGGCGGGCCGCGGGCAACCAAGAGACCCAGTACTTC
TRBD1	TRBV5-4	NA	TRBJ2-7	CASSSTPGTATYEQYF	TGTGCCAGCAGCTCCACCCCCGGGACAGCTACCTACGAGCAGTACTTC
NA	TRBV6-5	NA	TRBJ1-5	CVSSPSRDQPQHF	TGTGTCAGCAGTCCCTCCAGGGACCAGCCCCAGCATTTT
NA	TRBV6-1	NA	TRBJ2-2	CASSEDASFGGELFF	TGTGCCAGCAGTGAGGATGCAAGCTTTGGCGGGGAGCTGTTTTTT
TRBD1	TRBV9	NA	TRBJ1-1	CASGFRDSMNTEAFF	TGTGCCAGCGGATTTAGGGACAGTATGAACACTGAAGCTTTCTTT
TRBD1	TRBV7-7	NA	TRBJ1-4	CASSSGQGEKLFF	TGTGCTAGCAGCTCCGGACAGGGGGAAAAACTGTTTTTT
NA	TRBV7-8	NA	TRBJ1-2	CASSTGHWGYTF	TGTGCCAGCAGCACCGGGCACTGGGGCTACACCTTC
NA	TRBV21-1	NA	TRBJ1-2	CASSGQGCRGYTF	TGTGCCAGCAGCGGCCAGGGTTGCCGCGGCTACACCTTC
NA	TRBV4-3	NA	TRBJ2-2	CASSQEVPGELFF	TGCGCCAGCAGCCAAGAGGTCCCCGGGGAGCTGTTTTTT
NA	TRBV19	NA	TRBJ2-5	CASSIRGSETQYF	TGTGCCAGTAGTATCAGGGGTTCCGAGACCCAGTACTTC
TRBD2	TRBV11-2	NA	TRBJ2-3	CASSSVGRGKDTQYF	TGTGCCAGCAGCTCTGTCGGGAGGGGGAAGGATACGCAGTATTTT
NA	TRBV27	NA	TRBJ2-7	CASRRVGPYEQYF	TGTGCCAGTAGGCGGGTGGGGCCCTACGAGCAGTACTTC
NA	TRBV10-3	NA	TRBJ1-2	CAISESRPGASYGYTF	TGTGCCATCAGTGAGTCACGGCCAGGAGCTTCCTATGGCTACACCTTC
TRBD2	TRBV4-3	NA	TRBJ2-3	CASSQDPLAGDGSRLEYF	TGCGCCAGCAGCCAAGACCCTCTAGCGGGAGACGGGTCCCGGCTGGAGTATTTT
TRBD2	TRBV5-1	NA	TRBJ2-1	CASSLTSGNNEQFF	TGCGCCAGCAGCTTAACTAGCGGGAACAATGAGCAGTTCTTC
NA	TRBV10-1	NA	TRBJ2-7	CASSDTGNSHEQYF	TGCGCCAGCAGCGATACAGGGAATTCCCACGAGCAGTACTTC
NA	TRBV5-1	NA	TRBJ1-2	CASSGETPHYGYTF	TGCGCCAGCAGCGGGGAGACACCCCACTATGGCTACACCTTC
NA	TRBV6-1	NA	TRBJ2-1	CASSEYRQDPYNEQFF	TGTGCCAGCAGTGAATATAGGCAGGACCCCTACAATGAGCAGTTCTTC
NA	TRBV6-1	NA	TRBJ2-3	CASSGRGSGTDTQYF	TGTGCCAGCAGTGGAAGGGGTTCTGGTACAGATACGCAGTATTTT